Listed below are T cell receptor beta chains from one sample, sequenced in a study of OX40 agonist ivuxolimab in advanced cancers. Sequenced by immunoSEQ multiplex PCR; TCRdb stores in-frame clones only, minus some. The table records 45,000 to 50,000 clones, about four fifths of them present only once. The sample in question was CD4+ or CD8+ T cells sorted from blood, obtained in a trial of the OX40 agonist ivuxolimab. These receptors came from an adult with an advanced solid tumor such as melanoma, head and neck, liver or kidney cancer. Both conserved end residues are part of each CDR3. A D gene is named only where the DNA matches it firmly. Clone size is not always given. Where it is, it says once, few, many or a class for expanded clones.

D,V,size,J,DNA,CDR3
NA,TRBV7-2,NA,TRBJ2-3,TGTGCCAGCAGCTTAGGGATCGGAGATACGCAGTATTTT,CASSLGIGDTQYF
TRBD1,TRBV5-4,NA,TRBJ1-2,TGTGCCAGCAGCTCGGGACAGCGGGATGGCTACACCTTC,CASSSGQRDGYTF
TRBD2,TRBV4-3,NA,TRBJ2-1,TGCGCCAGCAGCCTATCTAGCGGGAGGGTCGCTTACAATGAGCAGTTCTTC,CASSLSSGRVAYNEQFF
TRBD1,TRBV6-1,NA,TRBJ1-5,TGTGCCACCACCCGACAGGGGACGCAGCCCCAGCATTTT,CATTRQGTQPQHF
NA,TRBV4-1,NA,TRBJ2-5,TGCGCCAGCAGCCAAGATACAACTCAAGAGACCCAGTACTTC,CASSQDTTQETQYF
TRBD1,TRBV18,NA,TRBJ2-1,TGTGCCAGCTCGGAACAGGGGGAAAATGAGCAGTTCTTC,CASSEQGENEQFF
TRBD1,TRBV4-1,NA,TRBJ1-5,TGCGCCAGCAGCCAAGATAATGGGCAGGGGGGTCAGCCCCAGCATTTT,CASSQDNGQGGQPQHF
TRBD1,TRBV19,few,TRBJ2-2,TGTGCCAGTAGCCCGGGACAGGGGGCCACCGGGGAGCTGTTTTTT,CASSPGQGATGELFF
NA,TRBV19,NA,TRBJ2-5,TGTGCCAGTAGTAGACAGTTACAAGAGACCCAGTACTTC,CASSRQLQETQYF
NA,TRBV14,many,TRBJ1-1,TGTGCCAGCAGCCAAGATATGGCAGACGTCACTGAAGCTTTCTTT,CASSQDMADVTEAFF
TRBD2,TRBV28,NA,TRBJ2-1,TGTGCCAGCAGTTTGACTCTAGCGGGCGCTGCGCAGTTCTTC,CASSLTLAGAAQFF
NA,TRBV18,NA,TRBJ1-1,TGTGCCAGCTCACCCCCGATGGACCCTGAAGCTTTCTTT,CASSPPMDPEAFF
NA,TRBV29-1,NA,TRBJ2-7,TGCAGCAGGGACACCCCCCCCTTC,CSRDTPPF
NA,TRBV5-1,few,TRBJ2-4,TGCGCCAGCAGCCTGGGGGGGCGGCTGGCCAAAAACATTCAGTACTTC,CASSLGGRLAKNIQYF
TRBD2,TRBV11-3,once,TRBJ2-3,TGTGCCAGCAGCCCACGACTAGCGGGGGGCCCAGATACGCAGTATTTT,CASSPRLAGGPDTQYF
TRBD2,TRBV28,NA,TRBJ2-1,TGTGCCAGCACCTCCACTAGCGGGGCTTACAATGAGCAGTTCTTC,CASTSTSGAYNEQFF
TRBD2,TRBV4-3,NA,TRBJ2-3,TGCGCCAGCAGCCAAGAGGCGACTAGCGGCGGGCCAGATACGCAGTATTTT,CASSQEATSGGPDTQYF
NA,TRBV6-5,NA,TRBJ1-5,TGTGCCAGCAGTTACAGCTCTTTTCAGCCCCAGCATTTT,CASSYSSFQPQHF
TRBD1,TRBV2,NA,TRBJ1-1,TGTGCCAGCAGTGCCCAGGGGGTCCTAAACACTGAAGCTTTCTTT,CASSAQGVLNTEAFF
NA,TRBV10-3,NA,TRBJ2-2,TGTGCCATTCCAACGGGGGCGGGCACCGGGGAGCTGTTTTTT,CAIPTGAGTGELFF
NA,TRBV6-1,NA,TRBJ1-2,TGTGCCAGCAGTTTCCTAGTCTATGGCTACACCTTC,CASSFLVYGYTF
NA,TRBV7-3,NA,TRBJ2-2,TGTGCCAGCAGCCCGGGGGTCGGCGGGGCGAACACCGGGGAGCTGTTTTTT,CASSPGVGGANTGELFF
TRBD1,TRBV5-5,NA,TRBJ1-1,TGTGCCAGCAGCTTTGGGACAGGGAAAGCGGGAGCTTTCTTT,CASSFGTGKAGAFF
TRBD2,TRBV19,NA,TRBJ2-1,TGTGCCAGTAGTATAGGGCCGGGACTAGCAAGCTCCTACAATGAGCAGTTCTTC,CASSIGPGLASSYNEQFF
TRBD2,TRBV29-1,NA,TRBJ2-3,TGCAGCGTTGCCGGACTAGCGATAGATACGCAGTATTTT,CSVAGLAIDTQYF
NA,TRBV6-1,once,TRBJ2-1,TGTGCCAGCAGTGAAGAAGGCACTGAGCAGTTCTTC,CASSEEGTEQFF
TRBD2,TRBV6-1,NA,TRBJ2-3,TGTGCCAGCCTGGGGAGGCGGGGGGGCCGGGATACGCAGTATTTT,CASLGRRGGRDTQYF
TRBD1,TRBV11-2,NA,TRBJ2-5,TGTGCCAGCAGCACTCGGACAGGGGGCCTGGAGACCCAGTACTTC,CASSTRTGGLETQYF
NA,TRBV28,NA,TRBJ2-2,TGTGCCAGCGTGGGACCTCGGGCCGGGGAGCTGTTTTTT,CASVGPRAGELFF
TRBD1,TRBV6-5,once,TRBJ1-1,TGTGCCAGCAGTTCAGGACAGGGGGCAAGTTCTGAAGCTTTCTTT,CASSSGQGASSEAFF
TRBD2,TRBV9,NA,TRBJ2-1,TGTGCCAGCAGCGTAGTTAGCGGGAGTGGGAATGAGCAGTTCTTC,CASSVVSGSGNEQFF
TRBD1,TRBV7-2,NA,TRBJ2-5,TGTGCCAGCAGCCCGACAGGGCGAGAGACCCAGTACTTC,CASSPTGRETQYF
NA,TRBV7-2,NA,TRBJ2-7,TGTGCCAGCAGCCCAGCCTACGAGCAGTACTTC,CASSPAYEQYF
NA,TRBV19,NA,TRBJ2-1,TGTGCCAGCTCGGGCGGCCTCTACAATGAGCAGTTCTTC,CASSGGLYNEQFF
NA,TRBV4-1,few,TRBJ2-3,TGCGCCAGCAGCCAGGCGACTACCACAGATACGCAGTATTTT,CASSQATTTDTQYF
NA,TRBV7-2,NA,TRBJ2-7,TGTGCCAGCAGCTACTCCGGGCCGATGTACGAGCAGTACTTC,CASSYSGPMYEQYF
TRBD1,TRBV5-1,NA,TRBJ2-7,TGCGCCAGCAGCCCCTGGGACAGGGGGGCCTACGAGCAGTACTTC,CASSPWDRGAYEQYF
NA,TRBV5-8,NA,TRBJ2-1,TGTGCCAGCAGCTGGCAATACTCCTACAATGAGCAGTTCTTC,CASSWQYSYNEQFF
NA,TRBV7-2,NA,TRBJ2-7,TGTGCCAGCAGCTTAAGGACCGGGCAGGAGAGGGCCTACGAGCAGTACTTC,CASSLRTGQERAYEQYF
NA,TRBV10-3,few,TRBJ1-6,TGTGCCATCAGGGACGACCTCAGCTCACCCCTCCACTTT,CAIRDDLSSPLHF
NA,TRBV11-1,NA,TRBJ2-2,TGTGCCAGCAGCCCAAAGCCGGGCCTCGGGGCCGGGGAGCTGTTTTTT,CASSPKPGLGAGELFF